A single sample gave rise to the 15 T cell receptor beta chains below, sequenced in a study of memory CD4+ T cells and cytomegalovirus serostatus. Method: immunoSEQ multiplex PCR; TCRdb's copy keeps in-frame clones and lacks some. Among over 40,000 clones listed, under 90% were seen once. Single viable CD3+CD4+CD8-CD45RO+ cells were sorted as the memory CD4+ T cells. Sequenced sample: memory CD4+ T cells from blood. The origin of the receptors is an adult in good health and CMV-seronegative.

This clone appeared a single time. The J gene is TRBJ1-2, the V gene TRBV30, with a possible D match to TRBD1 (5 bases). The CDR3 spans 13 residues. Trimming left V 3 bases short and J 9 bases short, with 17 bases between. CDR1 and CDR2 from the germline V gene are GTSNPN and SVGIG (reference sequence). This chain's CDR3 is CAWSPQGRESYTF. CDR3 DNA sequence: TGTGCCTGGAGCCCCCAGGGCAGGGAGAGCTACACCTTC.

The chain has TRBV6-1 and TRBJ1-6; 7 bases agree with TRBD1. Trimming removed 3 bases from V and 9 bases from J; junction bases left unmatched: 5. CDR1 and CDR2 (germline): MNHNS, SASEGT. The CDR3 is 14 amino acids. The chain's CDR3 is CASSDRQGVSPLHF. The CDR3 DNA sequence: TGTGCCAGCAGTGACCGACAGGGTGTTTCACCCCTCCACTTT.

The V gene is TRBV2, the J gene TRBJ2-7, with 8 nucleotides matching TRBD1. The CDR3 is made up of 15 amino acids. V shed 7 bases, J shed 6 bases, and the junction held 14 bases outside the gene matches. The V gene's germline CDR1 is SNHLY and CDR2 FYNNEI. For the CDR3, the DNA is TGTGCCAGCACTACCCGGGACAGGCGGGCGAGCGAGCAGTACTTC. The encoded protein is CASTTRDRRASEQYF.

The chain couples TRBV6-5 to TRBJ1-2; D is uncertain. Germline V gives CDR1 MNHEY, CDR2 SVGAGI. The CDR3 is made up of 13 amino acids. Trimming stripped 0 bases from V and 3 bases from J, with 5 bases between. The CDR3 sequence is CASSYSSYYGYTF. The CDR3 DNA reads TGTGCCAGCAGTTACTCTTCGTACTATGGCTACACCTTC.

This chain connects TRBV7-2 to TRBJ1-1; D not resolved. The CDR3 consists of 12 residues. Trimming took 5 bases from V and 2 from J, leaving 6 bases between them. The germline V gene encodes CDR1 SGHTA and CDR2 FQGNSA. The CDR3 loop is CASSPQNTEAFF. In DNA, the CDR3 is TGTGCCAGCAGCCCCCAAAACACTGAAGCTTTCTTT.

The gene calls are TRBV19 and TRBJ1-1, with 9 bases that match TRBD1. Per germline, CDR1 LNHDA and CDR2 SQIVND (reference sequence). This CDR3 contains 16 residues. The V segment lost 10 bases and the J segment 0 bases; nucleotides outside the gene matches: 12. This chain's CDR3 is CATYWGGQGVNTEAFF. The CDR3 bases are TGTGCCACCTACTGGGGGGGACAGGGCGTGAACACTGAAGCTTTCTTT.

This clone was counted only a few times. This sequence joins TRBV28 and TRBJ1-5, with a possible D match to TRBD1 (6 bases). The V and J ends lost 3 bases and 4 bases respectively, with 16 bases between them. This CDR3 spans 16 amino acids. The germline V gene encodes CDR1 MDHEN and CDR2 SYDVKM. The CDR3 DNA is TGTGCCAGCAGTTTGTCCGGGACACCCAGAAATCAGCCCCAGCATTTT. It is translated as CASSLSGTPRNQPQHF.

The V call is TRBV28, the J call TRBJ1-1; D is undetermined. CDR1 and CDR2 (germline): MDHEN, SYDVKM. The CDR3 is 14 residues long. V lost 3 bases and J lost 10, with 18 bases in between. The CDR3 region is CASSLPGPAGRAFF. CDR3 in DNA: TGTGCCAGCAGTTTGCCGGGCCCAGCTGGGAGAGCTTTCTTT. The variable domain in full, with the rest retrieved from reference TRBV28 and TRBJ1-1, is DVKVTQSSRYLVKRTGEKVFLECVQDMDHENMFWYRQDPGLGLRLIYFSYDVKMKEKGDIPEGYSVSREKKERFSLILESASTNQTSMYLCASSLPGPAGRAFFGQGTRLTVV.

This chain joins TRBV5-4 and TRBJ2-5; TRBD2 agrees at 7 bases. The V segment lost 5 bases and the J segment 6 bases; nucleotides outside the gene matches: 16. This CDR3 is built from 16 residues. Germline V gene data show CDR1 as SGHNT and CDR2 as YYREEE (reference sequence). CDR3 DNA: TGTGCCAGCAGTCTCCCCGGGGTAGCGGGTGAAAAGACCCAGTACTTC. Residues: CASSLPGVAGEKTQYF.

The chain combines TRBV6-5 with TRBJ1-5; unclear D gene. The V end lost 6 bases, the J end lost 0 bases, and 12 bases lay between the germline ends. Germline V gene lookup returns CDR1 MNHEY and CDR2 SVGAGI. The CDR3 covers 15 residues. Written as DNA, the CDR3 is TGTGCCAGCAGCCAGAAAGGGTTTAGCAATCAGCCCCAGCATTTT. It encodes CASSQKGFSNQPQHF.

V is TRBV5-1 and J is TRBJ2-5; D gene unclear. Germline CDR1 is SGHRS and CDR2 is YFSETQ. This CDR3 has 16 residues. Trimming stripped 2 bases from V and 2 bases from J, with 16 bases between. CDR3 bases: TGCGCCAGCAGCTTCTCGCCCTTGGGGAATCAAGAGACCCAGTACTTC. It codes for CASSFSPLGNQETQYF.

Worth noting for this clone: A junction boundary mismatches the germline segment, possibly from a read error. The rearrangement uses TRBV15 and TRBJ2-4, with a possible D match to TRBD1 (7 bases). The CDR3 spans 12 residues. The germline CDR1 and CDR2 sequences are LNHNV and YYDKDF (reference sequence). The CDR3 sequence is CATSRDATGRNF. CDR3 DNA: TGTGCCACCAGCAGAGACGCGACAGGGAGGAACTTC.

This clone was counted only a few times. The J gene is TRBJ2-1, the V gene TRBV6-1, with 9 bases fitting TRBD1. With V trimmed by 4 bases and J by 4 bases, 5 bases remained unmatched. The germline V gene encodes CDR1 MNHNS and CDR2 SASEGT. The CDR3 contains 15 residues. In nucleotides, the CDR3 is TGTGCCAGCAGTGGGACGGGACAGGGATACAATGAGCAGTTCTTC. Protein: CASSGTGQGYNEQFF.

The rearrangement uses TRBV6-1 and TRBJ1-2; possible D gene TRBD1, 5 bases. Germline-derived CDR1 and CDR2 are MNHNS and SASEGT. V shed 4 bases and J shed 4 bases, with 13 bases lying between them. The CDR3 extends over 14 amino acids. CDR3 loop: CASSAQGGGYGYTF. The CDR3 region has the DNA TGTGCCAGCAGTGCCCAGGGAGGTGGCTATGGCTACACCTTC.

The rearrangement links TRBV25-1 to TRBJ2-3, with a weak D call TRBD1 (5 bases). CDR1 and CDR2 (germline): MGHDK, SYGVNS. The CDR3 sequence is 17 residues long. V gave up 3 bases and J gave up 1 base, with 17 bases separating them. CDR3 region: CASSDATRGRRTDTQYF. The CDR3 DNA is TGTGCCAGCAGTGACGCCACAAGGGGTAGGCGCACAGATACGCAGTATTTT. Based on the CDR3 plus reference TRBV25-1 and TRBJ2-3, the full variable domain is EADIYQTPRYLVIGTGKKITLECSQTMGHDKMYWYQQDPGMELHLIHYSYGVNSTEKGDLSSESTVSRIRTEHFPLTLESARPSHTSQYLCASSDATRGRRTDTQYFGPGTRLTVL.